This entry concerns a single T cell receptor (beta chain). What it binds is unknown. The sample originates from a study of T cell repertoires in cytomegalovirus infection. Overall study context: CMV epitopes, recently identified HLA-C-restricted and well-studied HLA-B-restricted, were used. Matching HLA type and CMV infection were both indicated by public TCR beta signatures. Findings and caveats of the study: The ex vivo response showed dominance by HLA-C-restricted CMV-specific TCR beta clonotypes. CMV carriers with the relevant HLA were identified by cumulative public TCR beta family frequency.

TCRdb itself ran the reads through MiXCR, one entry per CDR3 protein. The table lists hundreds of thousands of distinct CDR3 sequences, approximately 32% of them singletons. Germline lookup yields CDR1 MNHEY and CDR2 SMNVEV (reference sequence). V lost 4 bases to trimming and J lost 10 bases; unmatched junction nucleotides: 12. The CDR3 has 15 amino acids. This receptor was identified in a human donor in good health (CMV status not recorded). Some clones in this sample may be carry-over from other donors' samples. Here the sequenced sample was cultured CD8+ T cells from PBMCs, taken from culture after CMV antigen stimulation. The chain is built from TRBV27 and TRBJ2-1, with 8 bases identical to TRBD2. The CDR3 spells CASSYWSGGGGEQFF. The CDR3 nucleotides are TGTGCCAGCAGTTATTGGAGCGGGGGCGGGGGGGAGCAGTTCTTC.